This passage covers 10 T cell receptor beta chains from one sample sequenced in a study of cytomegalovirus exposure and HLA in healthy donors. Primers included in the PCR were 60 Vbeta and 13 Jbeta primers. The table came from immunoSEQ multiplex PCR; TCRdb's copy has only in-frame clones and leaves some out. Among some 130,000 clones listed, roughly 88% were seen once. The sample comprised PBMCs. These TCRs come from a boy between 10 and 17 years old in good health and CMV-seronegative.

The V gene is TRBV9, the J gene TRBJ1-2, with D tentatively TRBD1 (5 bases). The V gene's germline CDR1 is SGDLS and CDR2 YYNGEE. Trimming left V 0 bases short and J 6 bases short, with 12 bases between. This CDR3 is built from 14 residues. The CDR3 DNA reads TGTGCCAGCAGCGTAGGAGGCGGGACTGATGGCTACACCTTC. Translated: CASSVGGGTDGYTF.

Only a few counts were recorded for this clone. Written as DNA, the CDR3 is TGTGCCAGCAGCGAGATAGCGGGAGGGTGGGAGACCCAGTACTTC. Its translation: CASSEIAGGWETQYF. The chain links TRBV7-9 to TRBJ2-5; 11 bases match TRBD2. The CDR3 is 15 amino acids. Germline CDR1 is SEHNR and CDR2 is FQNEAQ (reference sequence). Losses at the gene ends were 5 bases for V and 5 bases for J; bases not matched to a gene: 7.

This rearrangement joins TRBV4-3 to TRBJ2-7, with TRBD1 identical over 12 bases. V lost 4 bases to trimming and J lost 6 bases; unmatched junction nucleotides: 7. The CDR3 consists of 15 residues. Germline V gene data show CDR1 as LGHNA and CDR2 as YSLEER. The CDR3 DNA reads as TGCGCCAGCAGCCCGGGACAGGGGGCGGGAGGCGAGCAGTACTTC. Translation: CASSPGQGAGGEQYF.

The genes are TRBV7-2 and TRBJ2-7; 12 nucleotides agree with TRBD1. Germline CDR1 reads SGHTA; CDR2 reads FQGNSA. This CDR3 contains 13 residues. The V and J ends lost 5 bases and 7 bases, in that order; junction bases with no gene match: 3. The CDR3 DNA is TGTGCCAGCAGCGGGACAGGGGGCTGGGAGCAGTACTTC. This encodes CASSGTGGWEQYF.

Only a few counts were recorded for this clone. The chain uses TRBV6-1 and TRBJ1-5; D unresolved. The germline V and J ends were trimmed by 2 bases and 5 bases, with 13 bases remaining between them. CDR3 length: 15 amino acids. Germline lookup yields CDR1 MNHNS and CDR2 SASEGT. This chain's CDR3 is CASSERRAGDQPQHF. In DNA, the CDR3 is TGTGCCAGCAGTGAACGGAGGGCGGGCGATCAGCCCCAGCATTTT.

This chain links TRBV30 with TRBJ1-2; 9 nucleotides agree with TRBD1. V dropped 0 bases and J dropped 3; count of bases not matched to a gene: 8. There are 16 residues in the CDR3. CDR1 GTSNPN and CDR2 SVGIG come from the germline V gene (reference sequence). The chain's CDR3 is CAWSVLGTGLYYGYTF. The CDR3 nucleotides are TGTGCCTGGAGTGTCCTAGGGACAGGGCTTTACTATGGCTACACCTTC.

This chain uses TRBV11-2 with TRBJ2-3; 8 bases agree with TRBD2. CDR3 length: 14 residues. With V trimmed by 1 base and J by 5 bases, 2 bases remained unmatched. CDR1 and CDR2 (germline): SGHAT, FQNNGV. CDR3 DNA: TGTGCCAGCAGCTTAGCGGGGGGGCGAGATACGCAGTATTTT. It encodes CASSLAGGRDTQYF.

The rearrangement uses TRBV7-2 and TRBJ1-2, with 11 bases matching TRBD1. Germline-derived CDR1 and CDR2 are SGHTA and FQGNSA. Germline trimming cut 4 bases from V and 6 bases from J; bases unmatched to any gene: 4. CDR3 length: 14 residues. CDR3 protein: CASSSGQGAHGYTF. DNA of the CDR3: TGTGCCAGCAGCTCCGGACAGGGGGCCCATGGCTACACCTTC.

The chain is built from TRBV5-4 and TRBJ2-3; D unclear. This CDR3 region has 16 residues. Trimming removed 4 bases from V and 4 bases from J, with 19 bases in between. The V gene's germline CDR1 is SGHNT and CDR2 YYREEE (reference sequence). CDR3 loop: CASSPAVTSAADTQYF. The CDR3 DNA follows: TGTGCCAGCAGCCCCGCTGTCACATCGGCGGCAGATACGCAGTATTTT.

This rearrangement joins TRBV19 to TRBJ1-2; 8 bases are shared with TRBD1. The CDR3 loop spans 16 amino acids. CDR1 LNHDA and CDR2 SQIVND come from the germline V gene (reference sequence). J gave up 4 bases and V 3 bases, and 10 bases lay outside the gene matches. CDR3 bases: TGTGCCAGTAGTATTTTAGGACAGGGCGACAGCTATGGCTACACCTTC. The encoded protein is CASSILGQGDSYGYTF.